This is a list of T cell receptor beta chains from one sample in a study of regulatory T cells in long-lasting Graves disease. TCRdb passed the multiplex PCR reads through MiXCR, listing each CDR3 protein once. The sample records almost 350,000 distinct CDR3 sequences, around 20% being singletons. This sample comprised peripheral blood mononuclear cells (PBMCs), obtained when the disease was refractory, from a patient treated with antithyroid drugs. These receptors came from a female donor with Graves disease. CDR3s include the opening cysteine and the closing phenylalanine or tryptophan. Each record gives: J gene, D gene, clone size, V gene, CDR3 DNA, CDR3 protein. A D gene is named only where the DNA matches it firmly. Not every row has a clone size; where given, it reads once, few, many or a size class.

TRBJ1-3 - - TRBV7-9 TGTGCCAGCAGCCAGACCGGGCAGGGGCTGAGAGGAAACACCATATATTTT CASSQTGQGLRGNTIYF
TRBJ2-7 TRBD1 few TRBV27 TGTGCCAGCAGACCATTGGACAGGGGCGAGCAGTACTTC CASRPLDRGEQYF
TRBJ1-5 TRBD1 - TRBV6-1 TGTGCCGGCAGTGGGGACAGGGGGAGAAAGCAGCCCCAGCATTTT CAGSGDRGRKQPQHF
TRBJ2-2 TRBD1 - TRBV11-2 TGTGCCAGCAGCCCGAGACAGGGGGCCGCCCCCGGGGAGCTGTTTTTT CASSPRQGAAPGELFF
TRBJ1-2 - - TRBV24-1 TGTGCCACCAGTGATTTGCCCGAACCTAGCGGGGACTATGGCTACACCTTC CATSDLPEPSGDYGYTF
TRBJ2-5 TRBD2 many TRBV9 TGTGCCAGCAGCGCCTCTAGCGGGAAGGAGACCCAGTACTTC CASSASSGKETQYF
TRBJ2-5 - many TRBV6-1 TGTGCCAGCACCACCAGCAAAGGGGGCCAAGAGACCCAGTACTTC CASTTSKGGQETQYF
TRBJ1-6 - - TRBV27 TGTGCCAGCAGCACTAAGGGAGTATATAATTCACCCCTCCACTTT CASSTKGVYNSPLHF
TRBJ1-6 - - TRBV5-1 TGCGCCAGCGCAGCGGACAACTCCTATAATTCACCCCTCCACTTT CASAADNSYNSPLHF
TRBJ2-5 TRBD2 many TRBV7-9 TGTGCCAGCAGCTTAGATGGGGGGGTACAAGAGACCCAGTACTTC CASSLDGGVQETQYF
TRBJ1-1 - many TRBV5-1 TGCGCCAGCAGCTTGGGGGGAGGGGGAAAGACTGAAGCTTTCTTT CASSLGGGGKTEAFF
TRBJ2-1 - - TRBV7-2 TGTGCCAGCAGCCCTTTAATTGGGGGGCACGATGAGCAGTTCTTC CASSPLIGGHDEQFF
TRBJ2-2 TRBD1 few TRBV6-1 TGTGCCAGCAGTATTGACAGGGCCGGGGAGCTGTTTTTT CASSIDRAGELFF
TRBJ2-2 TRBD1 - TRBV7-2 TGTGCCAGCAGCTTCACCGGGACAGGGTCCATCGGGGAGCTGTTTTTT CASSFTGTGSIGELFF
TRBJ2-2 - many TRBV2 TGTGCCAGCAGTGATGGGCGGATAAACACCGGGGAGCTGTTTTTT CASSDGRINTGELFF
TRBJ1-1 - many TRBV12-5 TGTGCTAGTGGTTTGGTTGGGGACACTGAAGCTTTCTTT CASGLVGDTEAFF
TRBJ2-5 TRBD1 many TRBV12-3/TRBV12-4 TGTGCCAGCAGTTTCCCCCGGTTAGGGACAGGGGGGGAGACCCAGTACTTC CASSFPRLGTGGETQYF
TRBJ2-4 - many TRBV3-1 TGTGCCAGCAGCCAAGGGAGATCATCCTCGCGGGCCAAAAACATTCAGTACTTC CASSQGRSSSRAKNIQYF
TRBJ1-2 - many TRBV24-1 TGTGCCACAAGCCGGGACGGACTTGGCTACACCTTC CATSRDGLGYTF
TRBJ1-2 - - TRBV20-1 TGCAGTGCTAGAGAAGTGGTCCAGGGCAATGGCTACACCTTC CSAREVVQGNGYTF
TRBJ2-1 TRBD1 - TRBV29-1 TGCAGCGCCGGGACAGATTCCTACAATGAGCAGTTCTTC CSAGTDSYNEQFF
TRBJ1-1 TRBD1 - TRBV30 TGTGCCTGGAGTGTATGGGACAGGGTAGGCGCGAACACTGAAGCTTTCTTT CAWSVWDRVGANTEAFF
TRBJ1-2 - - TRBV28 TGTGCCAGCAGTCCCCCGACAGGAGGATTGTCTGGCTACACCTTC CASSPPTGGLSGYTF
TRBJ1-4 - many TRBV6-1 TGTGCCAGCAGTCGACACACAGGATCGGGAGAAAAACTGTTTTTT CASSRHTGSGEKLFF
TRBJ1-6 - many TRBV7-9 TGTGCCAGCAGCTCTACCCCGGACAGTAGATGGTCACCCCTCCACTTT CASSSTPDSRWSPLHF
TRBJ2-2 - many TRBV12-3/TRBV12-4 TGTGCCAGCAGTAACGGTGGGACCTTAACCGGGGAGCTGTTTTTT CASSNGGTLTGELFF
TRBJ1-2 - many TRBV10-3 TGTGCCATCAGTGATGATGGGGGCTACACCTTC CAISDDGGYTF
TRBJ2-5 TRBD2 many TRBV11-2 TGTGCCAGCAGCCCTAGGGCTAGCGGGAGGCTGGAGACCCAGTACTTC CASSPRASGRLETQYF
TRBJ1-5 TRBD1 - TRBV6-5 TGTGCCAGCAGTTACCCCGACAGGGGAAATCAGCCCCAGCATTTT CASSYPDRGNQPQHF
TRBJ2-3 - - TRBV20-1 TGCAGGGTTTACCCCGATACGCAGTATTTT CRVYPDTQYF
TRBJ1-2 - - TRBV6-5 TGTGCCAGCAGTTACTCGGGCTATCCCGTAGGCTACACCTTC CASSYSGYPVGYTF
TRBJ1-6 - few TRBV27 TGTGCCAGCAGCCTATCAGGGAGGGGTTCACCCCTCCACTTT CASSLSGRGSPLHF
TRBJ2-7 TRBD1 many TRBV6-5 TGTGCCAGCAGTTACTCGGGGACAGGGGGCTACGAGCAGTACTTC CASSYSGTGGYEQYF
TRBJ1-6 - many TRBV11-2 TGTGCCAGCAGCTTTCAGGGAAATTCACCCCTCCACTTT CASSFQGNSPLHF
TRBJ1-1 TRBD1 few TRBV5-1 TGCGCCAGCAGCGTGGGACAGGGGGGACCAGTGGACACTGAAGCTTTCTTT CASSVGQGGPVDTEAFF
TRBJ1-4 - many TRBV20-1 TGCAGTGCTAGCGCCGTGGGGGCTAATGAAAAACTGTTTTTT CSASAVGANEKLFF
TRBJ2-5 - many TRBV6-1 TGTGCCAGCACCCGTCCCAATACGGAGACCCAGTACTTC CASTRPNTETQYF